This entry is about one TCR beta chain. Its specificity is unknown. The TRB libraries of cDNA were built by UMI-labeled 5' RACE. TCRdb re-called the 5' RACE reads, yielding one record per CDR3 amino acid sequence without DNA. The repertoire table contains 140,000 to 150,000 distinct CDR3 sequences. CDR1 is MNHEY and CDR2 is SMNVEV in the germline V gene (reference sequence). The CDR3 length is 16 residues. These data originate in a study of CXCR3-negative and CXCR3-positive naive CD8 T cells. The study's findings and limits: More hydrophobic TRB CDR3s occurred in CXCR3-positive than in CXCR3-negative naive cells. Freshly isolated PBMCs were used in most assays, given partial CXCR3 loss after freezing.

The sequence was collected from a human donor in good health. Some clones in this sample may be carry-over from other donors' samples. The chain is built from TRBV27 and TRBJ2-2; the TCRdb call, TRBD2, lacks DNA for checking. Specimen: naive CXCR3+ CD8+ T cells from blood. Subset given: CD45RO-CCR7+CD27+CD95- naive CD8+ T cells expressing CXCR3 (TNR3+). The CDR3 here is CASTISGGANTGELFF.